This TCR beta chain was captured in a study of blood T cell repertoires in COVID-19. All enrollees were about 18 to 89 years old and from 25 or so US areas. Participants had their cohort set by participant-reported clinical history. Repertoires were generated with immunoSEQ multiplex PCR, while TCRdb's copy carries only in-frame clones and drops some. Of fewer than 350,000 clones in the sample, approximately 90% were seen once. The sequenced sample was PBMCs or T cells enriched from blood (not recorded which). The TCR comes from a man in his forties who had been exposed to COVID-19.

In nucleotides, the CDR3 is TGTGCCAGCTCATTGGGGACTAGCGGTCCCCAGTACTTC. Amino acid sequence: CASSLGTSGPQYF. The chain combines TRBV18 with TRBJ2-5, with TRBD2 matching over 11 bases. The CDR3 runs 13 residues. Germline CDR1 is KGHSH and CDR2 is LQKENI. V trimming: 5 bases; J trimming: 9 bases; junction bases outside the gene matches: 5.